The present entry profiles one T cell receptor beta chain with its context. Its antigen is not identified. The table came from immunoSEQ multiplex PCR; TCRdb's copy has only in-frame clones and leaves some out. The sample has 95,000 to 110,000 clones; roughly 87% are singletons. The sample is drawn from a study of graft-versus-host responses after intestinal transplantation. Looking at the study overall: Each transplant was multivisceral, liver-intestinal, or isolated intestinal. The recipients all started with anti-thymocyte globulin induction and then took tacrolimus and steroids for about three years.

General study results and limits: GvH clonotypes were identified within recipient marrow, with a subset emerging first in ileum or blood. Those patients showing graft-donor T cell macrochimerism displayed high graft-versus-host to host-versus-graft clonal ratios in allografts.

Germline-derived CDR1 and CDR2 are ENHRY and SYGVKD. Trimming left V 0 bases short and J 1 base short, with 1 base between. The length of the CDR3 is 12 residues. Sequences were derived from unstimulated CD4+ T cells sorted from spleen or lymph node cells, sampled before transplant. The V and J genes are TRBV10-3 and TRBJ2-7; D is uncertain. The TCR comes from a human donor who was the organ donor for an intestinal transplant. CDR3: CAISESSYEQYF. DNA of the CDR3: TGTGCCATCAGTGAGTCTTCCTACGAGCAGTACTTC.